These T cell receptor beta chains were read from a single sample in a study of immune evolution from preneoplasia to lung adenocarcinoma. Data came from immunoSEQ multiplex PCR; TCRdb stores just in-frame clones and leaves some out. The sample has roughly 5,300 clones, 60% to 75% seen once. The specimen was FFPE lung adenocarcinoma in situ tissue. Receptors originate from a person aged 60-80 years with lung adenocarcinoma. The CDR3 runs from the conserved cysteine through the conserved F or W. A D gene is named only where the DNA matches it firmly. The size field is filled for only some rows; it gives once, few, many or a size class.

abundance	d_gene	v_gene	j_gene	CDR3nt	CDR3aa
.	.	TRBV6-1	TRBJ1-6	TGTGCCAGCAGTGAACTTGACGGGGGGGATTCACCCCTCCACTTT	CASSELDGGDSPLHF
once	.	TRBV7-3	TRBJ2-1	TGTGCCAGCAGCTTAACGGGGGACTCCTACAATGAGCAGTTCTTC	CASSLTGDSYNEQFF
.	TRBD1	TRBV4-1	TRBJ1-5	TGCGCCAGCAGCCAAGTAAGATCGGGACAGTATAGCGATCAGCCCCAGCATTTT	CASSQVRSGQYSDQPQHF
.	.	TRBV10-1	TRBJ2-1	TGCGCCAGCAGCGGGGTCTCCTACAATGAGCAGTTCTTC	CASSGVSYNEQFF
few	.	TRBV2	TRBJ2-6	TGTGCCAGCAGAGGAGAGGGTGGGAGGACAGTGTTCTCTGGGGCCAACGTCCTGACTTTC	CASRGEGGRTVFSGANVLTF
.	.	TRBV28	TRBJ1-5	TGTGCCAGCAGTTTATCGTCTGGCCTCAGTAGCAATCAGCCCCAGCATTTT	CASSLSSGLSSNQPQHF
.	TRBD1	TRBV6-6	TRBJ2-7	TGTGCCAGCAGTTCCACGGACAGGGGCTACGAGCAGTACTTC	CASSSTDRGYEQYF
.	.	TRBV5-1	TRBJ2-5	TGCGCCAGCAGCTTGGAGGTGACAGGTCTCTCCGAGACCCAGTACTTC	CASSLEVTGLSETQYF
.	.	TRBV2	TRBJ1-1	TGTGCCAGCAGTGAGGGGAACACTGAAGCTTTCTTT	CASSEGNTEAFF
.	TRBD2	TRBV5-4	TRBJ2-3	TGTGCCAGCAGCTTGGTAGGCGGGGGGGCGGATACGCAGTATTTT	CASSLVGGGADTQYF
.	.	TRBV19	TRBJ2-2	TGTGCCAGTAGTAATCCTTTTGCGGGGAGTTTCACCGGGGAGCTGTTTTTT	CASSNPFAGSFTGELFF
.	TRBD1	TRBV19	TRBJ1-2	TGTGCCAGTAGGAGCCCGGGACAGTCTAACTATGGCTACACCTTC	CASRSPGQSNYGYTF
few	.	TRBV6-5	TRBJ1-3	TGTGCCAGCACGGGGAGCTCTGGAAACACCATATATTTT	CASTGSSGNTIYF
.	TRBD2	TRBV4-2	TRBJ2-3	TGTGCCAGCAGTCGGGGGGCAGATACGCAGTATTTT	CASSRGADTQYF
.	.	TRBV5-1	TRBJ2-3	TGCGCCAGCAGCTTGGCGGCGAGGGCAGATACGCAGTATTTT	CASSLAARADTQYF
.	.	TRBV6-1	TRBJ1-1	TGTGCCAGCAGTGAGCTTGGAGTCCTGAACACTGAAGCTTTCTTT	CASSELGVLNTEAFF
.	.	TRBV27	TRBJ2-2	TGTGCCAGCAGGACAACCACCGGGGAGCTGTTTTTT	CASRTTTGELFF
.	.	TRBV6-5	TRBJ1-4	TGTGCCAGCAGTTACTCTTCACCCCTAACTGAAAAACTGTTTTTT	CASSYSSPLTEKLFF
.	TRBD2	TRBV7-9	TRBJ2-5	TGTGCCAGCAGCTTAGCTAGCGGGGGGGCCCGGGCGAAAGAGACCCAGTACTTC	CASSLASGGARAKETQYF